These 14 T cell receptor beta chains were sequenced from one sample in a study of T cell responses to AZD1222 COVID-19 vaccine. The repertoire was sequenced with immunoSEQ multiplex PCR; TCRdb's copy has only in-frame clones and lacks some. The sample holds 120,000 or so clones, around 86% seen once. Specimen: peripheral blood, collected on day 0 of AZD1222 vaccination. Receptor source: an adult in good health.

V and J are TRBV6-5 and TRBJ2-7; D call uncertain. This CDR3 contains 14 residues. Germline assignment: CDR1 MNHEY and CDR2 SVGAGI. V was trimmed by 2 bases and J by 2 bases, leaving 10 bases between them. CDR3 residues: CASSYRTDTYEQYF. CDR3 in DNA: TGTGCCAGCAGTTACCGGACCGATACCTACGAGCAGTACTTC.

V and J are TRBV6-5 and TRBJ1-3, with no clear D. This CDR3 is 16 amino acids long. V lost 4 bases and J lost 4, with 17 bases in between. Per germline, CDR1 MNHEY and CDR2 SVGAGI. CDR3 in DNA: TGTGCCAGCAGTTCTCTGGGCCTGATAGGCGGAAACACCATATATTTT. It translates to CASSSLGLIGGNTIYF.

The chain has TRBV5-8 and TRBJ1-5; perhaps TRBD1 as D (6 bases). CDR3 length: 14 amino acids. Trimming removed 2 bases at V and 4 bases at J, with 10 bases between. Germline V lookup: CDR1 SGHTS, CDR2 YDEGEE. The CDR3 here is CASSFRGGNQPQHF. The CDR3 coding sequence is TGTGCCAGCAGCTTCAGGGGTGGAAATCAGCCCCAGCATTTT.

The CDR3 region is CASSLGYETQYF. The CDR3 DNA follows: TGTGCCAGCAGCTTAGGGTATGAGACCCAGTACTTC. The gene calls are TRBV7-9 and TRBJ2-5; D unresolved. Per germline, CDR1 SEHNR and CDR2 FQNEAQ (reference sequence). V lost 1 base and J lost 5, with 5 bases in between. The CDR3 has 12 residues.

This rearrangement joins TRBV28 to TRBJ2-3; D is unclear. Trimming removed 6 bases from V and 4 bases from J, with 5 bases in between. From germline, CDR1 is MDHEN and CDR2 SYDVKM. The CDR3 covers 11 residues. For the CDR3, the DNA is TGTGCCAGCAGCAGATCAGATACGCAGTATTTT. Its translation: CASSRSDTQYF.

CDR3 coding DNA: TGTGCCAGCAGCCACACAGGCTTCGGAAACACCATATATTTT. Protein product: CASSHTGFGNTIYF. The J gene is TRBJ1-3, the V gene TRBV28, with a possible D match to TRBD1 (5 bases). The CDR3 totals 14 residues. The V and J ends lost 6 bases and 4 bases respectively, with 13 bases between them. Germline CDR1 is MDHEN and CDR2 is SYDVKM.

V usage is TRBV7-2 and J usage is TRBJ2-5; D uncertain. The CDR3 runs 14 residues. Trimming stripped 5 bases from V and 1 base from J, with 11 bases between. Per germline, CDR1 SGHTA and CDR2 FQGNSA. This CDR3 is CASSLSILQETQYF. The CDR3 nucleotides read TGTGCCAGCAGCCTGAGTATACTCCAAGAGACCCAGTACTTC.

The gene calls are TRBV7-7 and TRBJ2-7; no definite D call. Germline assignment: CDR1 SSHAT and CDR2 FNYEAQ (reference sequence). The V gene lost 5 bases and the J gene lost 2 bases, with 13 bases spanning the gap. This CDR3 has 14 residues. Here the CDR3 DNA reads TGTGCCAGCAGCCTCGGGCCCGTTCCCTACGAGCAGTACTTC. Encoded protein: CASSLGPVPYEQYF.

This clone was seen a single time. This chain uses TRBV7-2 with TRBJ2-4; no clear D. The CDR3 contains 17 residues. With 3 bases removed from V and 0 bases from J, the gap between germline ends came to 15 bases. The V gene's germline CDR1 is SGHTA and CDR2 FQGNSA. In DNA, the CDR3 is TGTGCCAGCAGCTTGTTCCCAGGCCCCCTAGCCAAAAACATTCAGTACTTC. It yields the protein CASSLFPGPLAKNIQYF.

The chain couples TRBV25-1 to TRBJ1-1, with TRBD1 identical over 8 bases. This CDR3 spans 15 amino acids. Germline CDR1 is MGHDK and CDR2 is SYGVNS. Trimming took 2 bases from V and 6 from J; bases not matched to a gene: 8. The CDR3 DNA reads as TGTGCCAGCAGTGAAGAGAGACAGGGGTTACCTGAAGCTTTCTTT. Amino acids: CASSEERQGLPEAFF.

The chain links TRBV5-4 to TRBJ2-1; 9 positions agree with TRBD2. V gave up 0 bases and J gave up 9 bases; unmatched junction bases: 7. The CDR3 runs 15 residues. Germline CDR1 and CDR2: SGHNT and YYREEE (reference sequence). The CDR3 DNA is TGTGCCAGCAGCTTGGCGGTAGCGGGGGAGGGTGAGCAGTTCTTC. Its translation is CASSLAVAGEGEQFF.

The chain joins TRBV19 to TRBJ2-2; no definite D call. CDR3 length: 11 amino acids. Trimming removed 6 bases at V and 7 bases at J, with 6 bases between. Germline loops: CDR1 LNHDA, CDR2 SQIVND (reference sequence). CDR3 amino acids: CASREGGELFF. The DNA of the CDR3 is TGTGCCAGTAGGGAAGGCGGGGAGCTGTTTTTT.

The chain has TRBV12-5 and TRBJ1-4; possibly TRBD1 for D (5 bases). V shed 6 bases and J shed 4 bases, with 15 bases lying between them. CDR1 and CDR2 (germline): LGHNT, FRNRAP. The CDR3 runs 15 residues. CDR3 protein: CASGLWGSFNEKLFF. The CDR3 coding sequence is TGTGCTAGTGGGCTGTGGGGCAGCTTTAATGAAAAACTGTTTTTT.

The chain recombines TRBV5-6 with TRBJ2-1; D could derive from TRBD1 or TRBD2 (5 bases each). The CDR3 consists of 15 residues. Germline assignment: CDR1 SGHDT and CDR2 YYEEEE. The V and J ends lost 4 bases and 8 bases respectively, with 19 bases between them. As DNA, the CDR3 is TGTGCCAGCAGCAACGGGGCTCTCCAGTCCTATGAGCAGTTCTTC. Translated: CASSNGALQSYEQFF. The full variable domain, its missing parts supplied by reference TRBV5-6 and TRBJ2-1, is DAGVTQSPTHLIKTRGQQVTLRCSPKSGHDTVSWYQQALGQGPQFIFQYYEEEERQRGNFPDRFSGHQFPNYSSELNVNALLLGDSALYLCASSNGALQSYEQFFGPGTRLTVL.